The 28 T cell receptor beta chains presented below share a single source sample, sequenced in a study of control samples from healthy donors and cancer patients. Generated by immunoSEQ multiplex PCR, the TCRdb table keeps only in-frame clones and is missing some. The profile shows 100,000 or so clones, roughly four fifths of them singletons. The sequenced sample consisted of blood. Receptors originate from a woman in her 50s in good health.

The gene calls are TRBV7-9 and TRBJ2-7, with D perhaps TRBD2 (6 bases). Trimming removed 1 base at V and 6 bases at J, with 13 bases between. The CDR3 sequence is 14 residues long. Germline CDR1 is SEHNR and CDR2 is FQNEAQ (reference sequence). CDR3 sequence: CASSLEETSREQYF. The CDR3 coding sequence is TGTGCCAGCAGCTTAGAGGAGACTAGTCGCGAGCAGTACTTC. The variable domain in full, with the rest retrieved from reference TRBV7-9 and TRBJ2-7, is DTGVSQNPRHKITKRGQNVTFRCDPISEHNRLYWYRQTLGQGPEFLTYFQNEAQLEKSRLLSDRFSAERPKGSFSTLEIQRTEQGDSAMYLCASSLEETSREQYFGPGTRLTVT.

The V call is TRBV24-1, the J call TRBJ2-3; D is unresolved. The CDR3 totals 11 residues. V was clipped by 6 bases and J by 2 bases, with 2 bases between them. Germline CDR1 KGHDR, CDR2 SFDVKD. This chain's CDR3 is CATSYTDTQYF. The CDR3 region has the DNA TGTGCCACCAGTTACACAGATACGCAGTATTTT.

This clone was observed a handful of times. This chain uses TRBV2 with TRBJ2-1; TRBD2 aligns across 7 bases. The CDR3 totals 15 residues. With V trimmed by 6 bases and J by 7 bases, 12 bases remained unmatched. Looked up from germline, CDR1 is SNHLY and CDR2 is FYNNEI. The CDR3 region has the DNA TGTGCCAGCAGCTTCGGACTAGGAGGAGCAAATGAGCAGTTCTTC. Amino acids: CASSFGLGGANEQFF.

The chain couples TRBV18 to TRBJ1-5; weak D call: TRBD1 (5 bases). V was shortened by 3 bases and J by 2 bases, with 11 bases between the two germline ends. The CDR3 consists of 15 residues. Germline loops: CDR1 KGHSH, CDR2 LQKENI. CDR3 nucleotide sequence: TGTGCCAGCTCACCCGGGGGGGGAGGCAATCAGCCCCAGCATTTT. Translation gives CASSPGGGGNQPQHF.

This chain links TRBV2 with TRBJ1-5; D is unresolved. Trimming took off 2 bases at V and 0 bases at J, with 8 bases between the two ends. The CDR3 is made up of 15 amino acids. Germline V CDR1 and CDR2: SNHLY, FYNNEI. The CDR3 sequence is CASSETRNSNQPQHF. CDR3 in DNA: TGTGCCAGCAGTGAAACCAGGAATAGCAATCAGCCCCAGCATTTT.

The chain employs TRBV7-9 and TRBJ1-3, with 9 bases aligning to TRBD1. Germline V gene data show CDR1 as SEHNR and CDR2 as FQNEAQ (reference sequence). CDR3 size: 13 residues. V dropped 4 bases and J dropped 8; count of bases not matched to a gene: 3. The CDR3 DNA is TGTGCCAGCAGCTCACAGGGGGCGGACACCATATATTTT. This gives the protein CASSSQGADTIYF.

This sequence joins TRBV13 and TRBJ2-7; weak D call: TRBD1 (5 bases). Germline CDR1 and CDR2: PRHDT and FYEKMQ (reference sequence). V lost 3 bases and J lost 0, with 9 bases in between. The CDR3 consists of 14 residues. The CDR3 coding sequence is TGTGCCAGCAGCTTCTCAGGGTCCTCCTACGAGCAGTACTTC. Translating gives CASSFSGSSYEQYF.

The CDR3 DNA reads as TGTGCCAGCAGCTCAAGGACTAGTTCCTACGAGCAGTACTTC. Translating it yields CASSSRTSSYEQYF. The chain has TRBV7-2 and TRBJ2-7; 7 bases align to TRBD2. The CDR3 is made up of 14 amino acids. Germline loops: CDR1 SGHTA, CDR2 FQGNSA. V shed 4 bases and J 1 base; nucleotides not matched to a gene: 4.

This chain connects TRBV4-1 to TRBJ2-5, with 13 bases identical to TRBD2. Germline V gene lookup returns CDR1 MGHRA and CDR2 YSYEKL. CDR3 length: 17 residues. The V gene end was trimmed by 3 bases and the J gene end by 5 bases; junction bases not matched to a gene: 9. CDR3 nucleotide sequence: TGCGCCAGCAGCCAGCGAACTAGCGGGAGGGCCGGGGAGACCCAGTACTTC. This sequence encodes CASSQRTSGRAGETQYF.

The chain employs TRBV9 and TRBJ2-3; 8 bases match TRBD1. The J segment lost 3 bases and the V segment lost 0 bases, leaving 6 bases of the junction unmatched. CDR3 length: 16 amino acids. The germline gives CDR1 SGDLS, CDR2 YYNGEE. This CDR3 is CASSVEAGGYTDTQYF. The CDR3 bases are TGTGCCAGCAGCGTAGAGGCAGGGGGCTATACAGATACGCAGTATTTT.

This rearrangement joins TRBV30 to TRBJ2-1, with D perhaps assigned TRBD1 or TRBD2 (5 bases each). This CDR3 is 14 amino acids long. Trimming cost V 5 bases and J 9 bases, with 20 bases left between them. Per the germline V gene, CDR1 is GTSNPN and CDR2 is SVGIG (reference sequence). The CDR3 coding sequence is TGTGCCTGGGGGACGCCGGGAACTCCGAGTGAGCAGTTCTTC. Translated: CAWGTPGTPSEQFF.

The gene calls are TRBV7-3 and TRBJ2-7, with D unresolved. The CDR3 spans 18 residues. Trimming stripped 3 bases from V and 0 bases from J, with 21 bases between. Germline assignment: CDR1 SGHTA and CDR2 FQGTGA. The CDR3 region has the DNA TGTGCCAGCAGCTTGGGTTCCGACGGCGGTGATCCCTCCTACGAGCAGTACTTC. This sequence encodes CASSLGSDGGDPSYEQYF. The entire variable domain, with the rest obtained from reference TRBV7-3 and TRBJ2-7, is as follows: GAGVSQTPSNKVTEKGKYVELRCDPISGHTALYWYRQSLGQGPEFLIYFQGTGAADDSGLPNDRFFAVRPEGSVSTLKIQRTERGDSAVYLCASSLGSDGGDPSYEQYFGPGTRLTVT.

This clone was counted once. CDR3 nucleotides: TGTGCCAGTAGTAATACAGGGGTTGACTATGGCTACACCTTC. Protein product: CASSNTGVDYGYTF. The chain couples TRBV19 to TRBJ1-2; TRBD1 agrees at 7 bases. Unmatched junction bases numbered 5, after V lost 4 bases and J lost 3 bases. Germline CDR1 reads LNHDA; CDR2 reads SQIVND (reference sequence). The CDR3 runs to 14 residues.

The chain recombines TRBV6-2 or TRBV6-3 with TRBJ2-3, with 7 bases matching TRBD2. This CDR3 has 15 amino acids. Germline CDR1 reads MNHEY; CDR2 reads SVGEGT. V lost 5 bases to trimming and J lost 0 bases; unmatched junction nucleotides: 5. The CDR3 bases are TGTGCCAGCAGTCCCGGACTAGTCAGCACAGATACGCAGTATTTT. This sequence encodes CASSPGLVSTDTQYF.

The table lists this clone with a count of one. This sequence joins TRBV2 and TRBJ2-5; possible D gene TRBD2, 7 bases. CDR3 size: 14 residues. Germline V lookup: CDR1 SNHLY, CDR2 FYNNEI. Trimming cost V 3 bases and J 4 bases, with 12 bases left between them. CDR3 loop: CASSERGGRETQYF. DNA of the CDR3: TGTGCCAGCAGTGAGAGGGGGGGGAGAGAGACCCAGTACTTC.

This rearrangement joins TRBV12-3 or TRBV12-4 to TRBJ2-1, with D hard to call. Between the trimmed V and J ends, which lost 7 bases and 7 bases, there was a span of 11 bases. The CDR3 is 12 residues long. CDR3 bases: TGTGCCAGCAACCTAGGCTTTAATGAGCAGTTCTTC. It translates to CASNLGFNEQFF.

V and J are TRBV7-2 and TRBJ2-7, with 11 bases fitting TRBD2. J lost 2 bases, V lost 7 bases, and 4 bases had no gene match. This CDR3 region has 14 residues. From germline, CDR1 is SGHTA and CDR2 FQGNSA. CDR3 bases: TGTGCCAGCAAACTAGCGGGAGCGGCCTACGAGCAGTACTTC. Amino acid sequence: CASKLAGAAYEQYF.

The CDR3 here is CSVETQKNTEAFF. The CDR3 DNA reads as TGCAGCGTGGAGACTCAGAAGAACACTGAAGCTTTCTTT. The rearrangement joins TRBV29-1 to TRBJ1-1; D is uncertain. The CDR3 sequence is 13 residues long. Germline V gene lookup returns CDR1 SQVTM and CDR2 ANQGSEA. V was cut by 6 bases and J by 1 base, with 12 bases left in between.

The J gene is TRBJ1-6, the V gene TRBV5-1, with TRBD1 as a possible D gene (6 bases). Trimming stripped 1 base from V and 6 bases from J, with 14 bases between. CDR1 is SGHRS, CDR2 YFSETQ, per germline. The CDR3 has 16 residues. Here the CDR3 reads CASSLIPRGSNSPLHF. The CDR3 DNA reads TGCGCCAGCAGCTTGATTCCCAGGGGCTCTAATTCACCCCTCCACTTT.

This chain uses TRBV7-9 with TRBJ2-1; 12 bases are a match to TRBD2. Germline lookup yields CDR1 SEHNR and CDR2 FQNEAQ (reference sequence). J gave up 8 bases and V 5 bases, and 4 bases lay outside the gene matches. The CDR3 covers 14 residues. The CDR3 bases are TGTGCCAGCAGCCTCACTAGCGGGAGGTATGAGCAGTTCTTC. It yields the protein CASSLTSGRYEQFF.

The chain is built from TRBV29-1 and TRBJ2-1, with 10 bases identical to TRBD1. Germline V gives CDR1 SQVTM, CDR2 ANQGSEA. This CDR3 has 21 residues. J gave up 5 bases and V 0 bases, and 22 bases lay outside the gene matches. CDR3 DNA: TGCAGCGTTGAAGACTTCCGGGACAGGGGAAGGGACCAGAGGTCAAACAATGAGCAGTTCTTC. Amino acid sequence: CSVEDFRDRGRDQRSNNEQFF.

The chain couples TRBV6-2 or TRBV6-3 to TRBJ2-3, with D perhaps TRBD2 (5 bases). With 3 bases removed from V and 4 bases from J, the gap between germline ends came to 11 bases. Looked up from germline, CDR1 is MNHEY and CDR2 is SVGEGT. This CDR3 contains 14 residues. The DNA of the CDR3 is TGTGCCAGCAGTTATTCGAGTAGCGCAGATACGCAGTATTTT. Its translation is CASSYSSSADTQYF.

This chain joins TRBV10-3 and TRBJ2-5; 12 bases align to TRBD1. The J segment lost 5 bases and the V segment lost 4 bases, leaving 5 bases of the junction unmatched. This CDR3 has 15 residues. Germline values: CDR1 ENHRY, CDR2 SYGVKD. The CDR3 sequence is CAISAGTGGFETQYF. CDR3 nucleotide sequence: TGTGCCATCAGTGCCGGGACAGGGGGCTTTGAGACCCAGTACTTC.

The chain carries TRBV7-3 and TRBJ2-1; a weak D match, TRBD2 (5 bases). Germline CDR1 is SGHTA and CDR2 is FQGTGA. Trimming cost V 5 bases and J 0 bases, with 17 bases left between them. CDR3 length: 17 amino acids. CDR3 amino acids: CASSPRASPSSYNEQFF. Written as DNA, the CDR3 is TGTGCCAGCAGCCCCCGGGCTAGCCCTAGCTCCTACAATGAGCAGTTCTTC. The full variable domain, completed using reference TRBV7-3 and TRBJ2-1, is GAGVSQTPSNKVTEKGKYVELRCDPISGHTALYWYRQSLGQGPEFLIYFQGTGAADDSGLPNDRFFAVRPEGSVSTLKIQRTERGDSAVYLCASSPRASPSSYNEQFFGPGTRLTVL.

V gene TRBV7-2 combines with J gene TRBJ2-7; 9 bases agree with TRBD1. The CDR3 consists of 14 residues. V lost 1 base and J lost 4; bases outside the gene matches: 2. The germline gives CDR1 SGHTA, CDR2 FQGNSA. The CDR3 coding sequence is TGTGCCAGCAGCTTAGACAGGGGGCTATACGAGCAGTACTTC. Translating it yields CASSLDRGLYEQYF.

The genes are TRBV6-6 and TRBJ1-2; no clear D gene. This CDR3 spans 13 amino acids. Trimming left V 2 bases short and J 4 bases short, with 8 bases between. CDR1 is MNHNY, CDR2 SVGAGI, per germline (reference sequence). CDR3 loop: CASSYILGYGYTF. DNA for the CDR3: TGTGCCAGCAGTTACATTCTGGGCTATGGCTACACCTTC.

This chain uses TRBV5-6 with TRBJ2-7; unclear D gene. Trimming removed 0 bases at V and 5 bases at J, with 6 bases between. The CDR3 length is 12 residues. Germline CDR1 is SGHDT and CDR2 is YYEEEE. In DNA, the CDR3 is TGTGCCAGCAGCTTGGAAAAGCACGAGCAGTACTTC. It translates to CASSLEKHEQYF.

CDR3 loop: CATSPGGTYEQYF. The DNA for the CDR3 is TGTGCCACCAGTCCAGGGGGAACCTACGAGCAGTACTTC. The chain is built from TRBV24-1 and TRBJ2-7; the match to TRBD1 covers 7 bases. Germline V gene lookup returns CDR1 KGHDR and CDR2 SFDVKD. CDR3 length: 13 residues. The V and J ends lost 6 bases and 2 bases, in that order; junction bases with no gene match: 3.